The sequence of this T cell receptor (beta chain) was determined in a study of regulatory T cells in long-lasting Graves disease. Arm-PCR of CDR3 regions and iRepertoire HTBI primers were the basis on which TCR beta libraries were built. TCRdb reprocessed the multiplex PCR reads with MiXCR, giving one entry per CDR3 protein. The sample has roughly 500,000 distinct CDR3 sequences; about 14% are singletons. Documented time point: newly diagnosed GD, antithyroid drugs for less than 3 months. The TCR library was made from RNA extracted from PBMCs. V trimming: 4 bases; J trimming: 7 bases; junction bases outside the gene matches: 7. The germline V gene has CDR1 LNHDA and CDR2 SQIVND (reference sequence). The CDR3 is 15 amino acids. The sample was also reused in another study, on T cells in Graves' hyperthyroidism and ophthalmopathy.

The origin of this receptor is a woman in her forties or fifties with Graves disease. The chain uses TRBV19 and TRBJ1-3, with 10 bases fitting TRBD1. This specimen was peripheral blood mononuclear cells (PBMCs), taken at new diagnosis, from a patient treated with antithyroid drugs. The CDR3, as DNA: TGTGCCAGTAGTACCCCGGGACAGGGGTCGAACACCATATATTTT. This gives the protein CASSTPGQGSNTIYF.